This T cell receptor beta chain was identified in a study of T cell changes during pregnancy in multiple sclerosis (dated by TCRdb to the late 2010s). Describing the broader study: In women with multiple sclerosis, the researchers looked at how the T cell repertoire shifted as pregnancy progressed.

The CDR3 holds 17 amino acids from the cysteine to the phenylalanine. Only the CDR3 portion is preserved as DNA: 51 bases, with reading frame beginning at the first base. Per the germline V gene (reference sequence), MNHEY is the CDR1 and SMNVEV is the CDR2. Trimmed from V: 4 bases; trimmed from J: 1 base; junction bases lacking a gene match: 2. As regards this clone: The antigen this receptor binds is unknown. Base qualities were left out, and no much larger clone turns up one base away.

The library was produced with the immunoSEQ multiplex PCR assay. TCRdb took over this immuneACCESS table, retaining in-frame rearrangements with V and J assigned. Such tables are incomplete; in checked studies, under half of the missing clones stem from an unresolved V gene, and the remainder is unexplained. Recorded for this sample are roughly 40,000 clones; more than 90% of them occurred a single time. The ten most abundant clones make up roughly 0.5% of the sample. Specimen: CD4+ T cells from peripheral blood mononuclear cells, collected in the second trimester of pregnancy. The chain is made from TRBV27 and TRBJ2-6; 12 central bases correspond to TRBD1. This receptor was taken from a female donor in good health, enrolled as a control in a pregnancy study. The DNA reads as follows: TGTGCCAGCAGTTCGGGACAGGGGGCATCTGGGGCCAACGTCCTGACTTTC. Translated, this gives CASSSGQGASGANVLTF.